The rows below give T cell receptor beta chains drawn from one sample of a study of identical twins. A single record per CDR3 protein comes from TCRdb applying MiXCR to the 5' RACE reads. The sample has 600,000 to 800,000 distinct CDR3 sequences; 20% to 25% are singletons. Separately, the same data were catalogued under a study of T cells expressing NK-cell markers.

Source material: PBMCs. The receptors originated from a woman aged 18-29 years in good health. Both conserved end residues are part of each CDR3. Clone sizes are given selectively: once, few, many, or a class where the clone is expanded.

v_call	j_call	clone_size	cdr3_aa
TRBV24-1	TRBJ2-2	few	CATSDPTHYTGELFF
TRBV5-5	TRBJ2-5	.	CASSYPLAGQQETQYF
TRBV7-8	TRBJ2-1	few	CASSLVTSALPNEQFF
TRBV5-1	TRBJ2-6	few	CASSFLGRVRGANVLTF
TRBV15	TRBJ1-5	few	CATSRDGGGRPQHF
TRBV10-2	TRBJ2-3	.	CASRQRDPTDTQYF
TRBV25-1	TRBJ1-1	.	CASSEYRVQGEAFF
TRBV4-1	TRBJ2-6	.	CASSPGQGGSGANVLTF
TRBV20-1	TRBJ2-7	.	CSAFSGASYEQYF
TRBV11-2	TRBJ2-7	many	CASSPGQGAYEQYF
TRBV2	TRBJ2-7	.	CASSTETGGHEQYF
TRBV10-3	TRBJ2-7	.	CAIKRAGTGEQYF
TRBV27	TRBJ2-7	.	CASSLFGDRGLYEQYF
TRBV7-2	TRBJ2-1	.	CASSFSWAMVGNEQFF